Listed here are 7 T cell receptor beta chains from one sample, sequenced in a study of blood T cell repertoires in COVID-19. Produced via immunoSEQ multiplex PCR; TCRdb's table is partial and in-frame only. The repertoire holds around 250,000 clones, with around nine tenths as singletons. Sequenced material: peripheral blood. These receptors came from a man aged 35 to 55 with active or convalescent COVID-19.

This clone was counted a few times. The V call is TRBV5-1, the J call TRBJ1-3; D gene unclear. Germline CDR1 reads SGHRS; CDR2 reads YFSETQ. V lost 0 bases to trimming and J lost 4 bases, with 8 bases between them. The CDR3 is made up of 14 amino acids. CDR3 DNA sequence: TGCGCCAGCAGCTTGGGAGGAACCGGAAACACCATATATTTT. This translates into CASSLGGTGNTIYF. Combining the CDR3 with reference TRBV5-1 and TRBJ1-3 gives the whole variable domain KAGVTQTPRYLIKTRGQQVTLSCSPISGHRSVSWYQQTPGQGLQFLFEYFSETQRNKGNFPGRFSGRQFSNSRSEMNVSTLELGDSALYLCASSLGGTGNTIYFGEGSWLTVV.

This chain uses TRBV19 with TRBJ1-6; the D is unclear. Between the trimmed V and J ends, which lost 5 bases and 10 bases, there was a span of 15 bases. The CDR3 runs 14 residues. Germline assignment: CDR1 LNHDA and CDR2 SQIVND (reference sequence). The CDR3 sequence: CASSAEGGNSPLHF. DNA for the CDR3: TGTGCCAGTAGTGCCGAGGGCGGTAACTCACCCCTCCACTTT. The full variable domain, completed using reference TRBV19 and TRBJ1-6, is DGGITQSPKYLFRKEGQNVTLSCEQNLNHDAMYWYRQDPGQGLRLIYYSQIVNDFQKGDIAEGYSVSREKKESFPLTVTSAQKNPTAFYLCASSAEGGNSPLHFGNGTRLTVT.

The chain recombines TRBV12-3 or TRBV12-4 with TRBJ1-1; D is unresolved. Trimming took 6 bases from V and 5 from J, leaving 7 bases between them. CDR3 length equals 11 residues. In DNA, the CDR3 is TGTGCCAGCAGGGCGGGTACTGAAGCTTTCTTT. This gives the protein CASRAGTEAFF.

The chain is built from TRBV10-1 and TRBJ1-1, with D hard to call. Deletions cut 7 bases from V and 3 bases from J, with 12 bases between. Germline CDR1 reads WNHNN; CDR2 reads SYGVQD (reference sequence). The CDR3 spans 13 residues. The CDR3 loop reads CASTATADTEAFF. For the CDR3, the DNA is TGCGCCAGCACAGCAACGGCGGACACTGAAGCTTTCTTT.

The CDR3 region is CASTWDRVKDSPLHF. CDR3 in DNA: TGTGCCAGCACCTGGGACAGGGTAAAGGATTCACCCCTCCACTTT. The chain uses TRBV9 and TRBJ1-6, with 9 bases aligning to TRBD1. Looked up from germline, CDR1 is SGDLS and CDR2 is YYNGEE. The CDR3 consists of 15 residues. With 6 bases clipped from V and 8 bases from J, the junction kept 9 bases outside the gene matches.

This chain links TRBV11-2 with TRBJ2-7; D might be TRBD1 (5 bases). The CDR3 runs to 13 residues. The V end was cut by 5 bases, the J end by 2 bases, with 10 bases between. Germline V CDR1 and CDR2: SGHAT, FQNNGV. The DNA for the CDR3 is TGTGCCAGCAGCACGACAGAGACCTACGAGCAGTACTTC. Encoded protein: CASSTTETYEQYF.

J is TRBJ1-2 and V is TRBV29-1; 9 bases align to TRBD1. V was pared by 6 bases and J by 6 bases, with 8 bases of the junction left unmatched. The CDR3 loop spans 13 amino acids. Per germline, CDR1 SQVTM and CDR2 ANQGSEA. This CDR3 is CSVPGQGTHGYTF. DNA of the CDR3: TGCAGCGTCCCGGGACAGGGTACACATGGCTACACCTTC.